The next 18 T cell receptor beta chains were all read from a single sample in a study of CDR3 diversity in severe acne. One entry per CDR3 protein results from TCRdb running MiXCR on the PCR reads. The sample lists 100,000 or so distinct CDR3 sequences; around 53% were seen once. The sequenced material came from blood. The receptor set was obtained from a male donor with acne.

This clonotype was picked up many times. In DNA form, the CDR3 reads TGCGCCAGCAGCCAAGAGGGGGGGTGGGCTAGCGGGGACACAGATACGCAGTATTTT. Translating gives CASSQEGGWASGDTDTQYF. V and J are TRBV4-1 and TRBJ2-3; 9 bases are a match to TRBD2. Germline-derived CDR1 and CDR2 are MGHRA and YSYEKL. The CDR3 consists of 19 residues. The junction had 12 bases not matched to a gene; V was cut back by 0 bases and J by 2 bases.

A note on this clonotype: The junction differs from germline at one of its ends, possibly a read error. V is TRBV20-1 and J is TRBJ2-7, with D possibly matching TRBD2 (5 bases). The CDR3 extends over 9 amino acids. Germline values: CDR1 DFQATT, CDR2 SNEGSKA (reference sequence). The CDR3 here is CSARGERYF. The CDR3 bases are TGCAGTGCTAGAGGGGAGCGGTACTTC.

This clonotype was found once. At one of its ends the junction is not consistent with the germline gene, which may arise from a read error. V is TRBV10-2 and J is TRBJ2-7; D not resolved. The length of the CDR3 is 11 residues. Germline V lookup: CDR1 WSHSY, CDR2 SAAADI. CDR3 sequence: CASSGTNAQYF. In DNA, the CDR3 is TGTGCCAGCAGTGGTACTAACGCGCAGTACTTC.

V usage is TRBV6-5 and J usage is TRBJ2-5, with 12 nucleotides matching TRBD2. V lost 6 bases, J lost 5 bases, and 7 bases stayed unmatched. This CDR3 region has 15 residues. Germline lookup yields CDR1 MNHEY and CDR2 SVGAGI. The CDR3 is CASRDRLAGDETQYF. The CDR3 DNA is TGTGCCAGCAGAGACAGACTAGCGGGAGATGAGACCCAGTACTTC.

This clonotype was observed many times. CDR3 sequence: CASSEGQRGAEAFF. The CDR3 DNA is TGTGCCAGCAGCGAGGGTCAGAGGGGGGCTGAAGCTTTCTTT. This chain links TRBV9 with TRBJ1-1; maybe TRBD1 (6 bases). Trimming removed 3 bases at V and 6 bases at J, with 15 bases between. Germline V gene data show CDR1 as SGDLS and CDR2 as YYNGEE. The CDR3 has 14 residues.

This clonotype was detected only a few times. The chain carries TRBV9 and TRBJ2-5; D possibly corresponds to TRBD1 (5 bases). Germline values: CDR1 SGDLS, CDR2 YYNGEE. The length of the CDR3 is 14 residues. Between the trimmed V and J ends, which lost 1 base and 2 bases, there was a span of 9 bases. CDR3 nucleotides: TGTGCCAGCAGCGTAAGCAGGGTGCAAGAGACCCAGTACTTC. Protein product: CASSVSRVQETQYF.

This clonotype has more than one count but fewer than ten. The chain carries TRBV5-5 and TRBJ1-2; TRBD1 is a possible D gene (6 bases). Germline V gene data show CDR1 as SGHKS and CDR2 as YYEKEE (reference sequence). The V end was cut by 0 bases, the J end by 1 base, with 13 bases between. CDR3 length equals 16 residues. CDR3 sequence: CASSLDWTEDNYGYTF. CDR3 nucleotide sequence: TGTGCCAGCAGCTTGGATTGGACAGAGGATAACTATGGCTACACCTTC. Drawing the rest from reference TRBV5-5 and TRBJ1-2, the complete variable domain is DAGVTQSPTHLIKTRGQQVTLRCSPISGHKSVSWYQQVLGQGPQFIFQYYEKEERGRGNFPDRFSARQFPNYSSELNVNALLLGDSALYLCASSLDWTEDNYGYTFGSGTRLTVV.

With regard to this clonotype: No DNA is shown, since the ends of the CDR3 on it are uncertain; the CDR3 is the one TCRdb lists. The chain recombines TRBV5-6 with TRBJ2-7; no DNA check was done on the table's D call, TRBD1. Per germline, CDR1 SGHDT and CDR2 YYEEEE. The CDR3 totals 20 residues, both ends included. The CDR3 here is CASSFYICSAAPSVSDEQYF.

The rearrangement uses TRBV19 and TRBJ1-5; perhaps TRBD1 as D (5 bases). The CDR3 covers 15 residues. Germline V gives CDR1 LNHDA, CDR2 SQIVND (reference sequence). V was trimmed by 5 bases and J by 3 bases, leaving 14 bases between them. The CDR3 sequence: CASSSFQGNNQPQHF. The CDR3 DNA reads as TGTGCCAGTAGTTCATTCCAGGGAAACAATCAGCCCCAGCATTTT.

V usage is TRBV7-9 and J usage is TRBJ2-3; 14 positions agree with TRBD2. With V trimmed by 5 bases and J by 0 bases, 7 bases remained unmatched. Germline V lookup: CDR1 SEHNR, CDR2 FQNEAQ (reference sequence). This CDR3 comprises 18 residues. The CDR3 nucleotides are TGTGCCAGCAGCGAGTGGGGGACTAGCGGGAGCAGCACAGATACGCAGTATTTT. It encodes CASSEWGTSGSSTDTQYF.

This clonotype appeared a few times. The gene calls are TRBV7-9 and TRBJ2-7; the D gene is possibly TRBD2 (7 bases). This CDR3 region has 14 residues. V shed 1 base and J shed 3 bases, with 10 bases lying between them. Germline values: CDR1 SEHNR, CDR2 FQNEAQ (reference sequence). CDR3 sequence reads: CASSLDGGRYEQYF. The CDR3 region has the DNA TGTGCCAGCAGCTTAGACGGGGGGCGCTACGAGCAGTACTTC. Full variable domain (remainder filled in from reference TRBV7-9 and TRBJ2-7): DTGVSQNPRHKITKRGQNVTFRCDPISEHNRLYWYRQTLGQGPEFLTYFQNEAQLEKSRLLSDRFSAERPKGSFSTLEIQRTEQGDSAMYLCASSLDGGRYEQYFGPGTRLTVT.

On this clonotype: The junction shows a germline mismatch at one end, possibly a read error. The chain recombines TRBV7-7 with TRBJ2-1; D may be TRBD2 (5 bases). The V gene's germline CDR1 is SSHAT and CDR2 FNYEAQ (reference sequence). The CDR3 has 14 amino acids. In DNA, the CDR3 is TGTGCTAGCAGCCCTTCACTAGTGTACAATGAGCAGTTCTTC. Translated, it gives CASSPSLVYNEQFF.

This clonotype was observed once. This chain joins TRBV5-1 and TRBJ2-7, with D perhaps TRBD2 (5 bases). Germline-derived CDR1 and CDR2 are SGHRS and YFSETQ. The CDR3 has 16 amino acids. V shed 4 bases and J shed 4 bases, with 21 bases lying between them. For the CDR3, the DNA is TGCGCCAGCAGCCTTCTCAGTGTCTTGGACTGGTACGAGCAGTACTTC. Translated, it gives CASSLLSVLDWYEQYF.

V usage is TRBV28 and J usage is TRBJ1-3; TRBD1 is a possible D gene (5 bases). V lost 1 base to trimming and J lost 4 bases, with 11 bases between them. The CDR3 sequence is 15 residues long. Germline CDR1 is MDHEN and CDR2 is SYDVKM. The CDR3 nucleotides read TGTGCCAGCAGTTTATTAGGGGCAGGAGGAAACACCATATATTTT. Translation gives CASSLLGAGGNTIYF.

Concerning this clonotype: A junction end diverges from the germline sequence, so it may reflect a read error. The CDR3 region is CSVRNEAYKQYF. The CDR3 DNA sequence: TGCAGTGTTAGAAACGAAGCCTACAAGCAGTACTTC. The V and J genes are TRBV20-1 and TRBJ2-7, with D uncertain. Germline V lookup: CDR1 DFQATT, CDR2 SNEGSKA (reference sequence). There are 12 residues in the CDR3.

This clonotype has a handful of counts. The genes are TRBV30 and TRBJ1-1, with a tentative D call TRBD1 (6 bases). The CDR3 extends over 13 amino acids. The V and J ends lost 5 bases and 0 bases respectively, with 10 bases between them. CDR1 and CDR2 (germline): GTSNPN, SVGIG (reference sequence). The CDR3 nucleotides read TGTGCCTGGTGGGGGCAGATGAACACTGAAGCTTTCTTT. Encoded protein: CAWWGQMNTEAFF.

This rearrangement joins TRBV12-3 or TRBV12-4 to TRBJ1-6, with D possibly matching TRBD1 (6 bases). The CDR3 has 14 amino acids. Trimming left V 5 bases short and J 7 bases short, with 12 bases between. For the CDR3, the DNA is TGTGCCAGCAGTCCAGGGGTCGGAAATTCACCCCTCCACTTT. Encoded protein: CASSPGVGNSPLHF.

The V call is TRBV19, the J call TRBJ2-2; D is unresolved. The CDR3 consists of 19 residues. From germline, CDR1 is LNHDA and CDR2 SQIVND (reference sequence). V was cut by 3 bases and J by 0 bases, with 20 bases left in between. CDR3 nucleotides: TGTGCCAGTAGTATTGTGGTTACTCGTACAGTGCCGAACACCGGGGAGCTGTTTTTT. This translates into CASSIVVTRTVPNTGELFF. Full variable domain (missing parts from reference TRBV19 and TRBJ2-2): DGGITQSPKYLFRKEGQNVTLSCEQNLNHDAMYWYRQDPGQGLRLIYYSQIVNDFQKGDIAEGYSVSREKKESFPLTVTSAQKNPTAFYLCASSIVVTRTVPNTGELFFGEGSRLTVL.